The entry that follows covers one T cell receptor beta chain sequence. The target antigen is unknown. This record belongs to a study of blood T cells in healthy people across ages. Overall study results and limits: Diversity figures derived from one million T cells were judged to underestimate the true value.

The germline gives CDR1 GTSNPN, CDR2 SVGIG (reference sequence). Trimming removed 4 bases from V and 1 base from J, with 13 bases in between. The CDR3 contains 14 residues. Individuals who donated were healthy Caucasians from Russia aged roughly 6 to 95. Each of the donors had roughly 9.3 milliliters of peripheral blood drawn into EDTA-treated Vacutainer tubes. Isolated PBMCs totaled at least 6 million in each sample. A sample-barcoded 5' primer and a J-beta primer mix were used in a second PCR of roughly 7 to 11 cycles. TCRdb reanalysed the 5' RACE reads using MiXCR and keeps one entry per CDR3 protein. The table shows hundreds of thousands of distinct CDR3 sequences, with about 56% occurring only once.

V usage is TRBV30 and J usage is TRBJ1-2, with D maybe TRBD1 (6 bases). The sample comprised blood. This clonotype originated in a man aged 40-49 years in good health. This chain's CDR3 is CAWKGERDNYGYTF. The CDR3 DNA sequence: TGTGCCTGGAAGGGGGAGAGGGATAACTATGGCTACACCTTC. Complete variable domain (other parts from reference TRBV30 and TRBJ1-2): SQTIHQWPATLVQPVGSPLSLECTVEGTSNPNLYWYRQAAGRGLQLLFYSVGIGQISSEVPQNLSASRPQDRQFILSSKKLLLSDSGFYLCAWKGERDNYGYTFGSGTRLTVV.